Listed below are T cell receptor beta chains from one sample, sequenced in a study of cytomegalovirus exposure and HLA in healthy donors. This table comes from immunoSEQ multiplex PCR, and its TCRdb copy is limited to in-frame clones, with some not included. The sample has roughly 48,000 clones; about 78% are singletons. Material: PBMCs. The receptors derive from a woman under 40 in good health and CMV-seronegative. Each CDR3 is given with its conserved first and last residue. A D gene is named only where the DNA matches it firmly. Rows may omit the clone size; those that give it use once, few, many or a size class.

TRBV5-1	TRBJ2-7	-	few	TGCGCCAGCAGCTCCTCCGGGAGCTCCTACGAGCAGTACTTC	CASSSSGSSYEQYF
TRBV5-1	TRBJ1-1	TRBD1	few	TGCGCCAGCAGCCCGACAGGGTGGAACACTGAAGCTTTCTTT	CASSPTGWNTEAFF
TRBV5-8	TRBJ1-4	TRBD1	-	TGTGCCAGCGGAATTTTGGGACAGTCTAATGAAAAACTGTTTTTT	CASGILGQSNEKLFF
TRBV20-1	TRBJ1-2	-	-	TGCAGTGCTCTATTCCGGGATGGCTACACCTTC	CSALFRDGYTF
TRBV28	TRBJ2-2	-	-	TGTGCCGTCACCGGGATAAACACCGGGGAGCTGTTTTTT	CAVTGINTGELFF
TRBV5-6	TRBJ1-5	TRBD1	medium-sized	TGTGCCAGCAGCGCTGCGACAGGGGGCGGAGGACAGCCCCAGCATTTT	CASSAATGGGGQPQHF
TRBV28	TRBJ2-1	-	-	TGTGCCAGCAGTTTTACAGGGAGCAATGAGCAGTTCTTC	CASSFTGSNEQFF
TRBV4-2	TRBJ2-7	TRBD2	-	TGTGCCAGCAGCCAAGTGGGGACTAGCTATTTCTCCTACGAGCAGTACTTC	CASSQVGTSYFSYEQYF
TRBV4-1	TRBJ2-7	TRBD1	once	TGCGCCAGCAGCCAAGGGCCGGGACAGGGGTCGTACGAGCAGTACTTC	CASSQGPGQGSYEQYF
TRBV4-2	TRBJ1-4	-	-	TGTGCCAGCAGCCAAGGACAGTTAGGTAATAATGAAAAACTGTTTTTT	CASSQGQLGNNEKLFF